A single sample is the source of the 30 T cell receptor beta chains below, sequenced in a study of T cell changes during pregnancy in multiple sclerosis. Assay used: immunoSEQ multiplex PCR; TCRdb lists only in-frame clones, some missing. The table has over 45,000 clones, 80% to 95% seen once; the top ten hold about 3%. Sequenced here: peripheral blood, sampled in the third trimester of pregnancy. The receptor set was obtained from a female donor in good health, enrolled as a control in a pregnancy study.

The chain uses TRBV6-6 and TRBJ2-5; D gene unclear. Trimming left V 0 bases short and J 5 bases short, with 10 bases between. Per the germline V gene, CDR1 is MNHNY and CDR2 is SVGAGI (reference sequence). This CDR3 is built from 14 residues. The CDR3 loop is CASSYSGPLETQYF. The CDR3 DNA sequence: TGTGCCAGCAGTTACTCTGGCCCTCTGGAGACCCAGTACTTC.

The chain recombines TRBV5-4 with TRBJ2-7, with TRBD1 matching 7 bases. Per germline, CDR1 SGHNT and CDR2 YYREEE (reference sequence). Trimming cost V 3 bases and J 2 bases; bases outside gene matches: 11. CDR3 size: 16 residues. This CDR3 is CASSSGTARVTYEQYF. Here the CDR3 DNA reads TGTGCCAGCAGCTCAGGGACAGCGCGTGTTACCTACGAGCAGTACTTC. Using reference TRBV5-4 and TRBJ2-7 for the parts outside the CDR3, the full variable domain is ETGVTQSPTHLIKTRGQQVTLRCSSQSGHNTVSWYQQALGQGPQFIFQYYREEENGRGNFPPRFSGLQFPNYSSELNVNALELDDSALYLCASSSGTARVTYEQYFGPGTRLTVT.

This sequence joins TRBV6-6 and TRBJ1-2; TRBD1 matches 8 bases. V trimming: 5 bases; J trimming: 8 bases; junction bases outside the gene matches: 13. The CDR3 contains 15 residues. CDR1 is MNHNY and CDR2 is SVGAGI in the germline V gene (reference sequence). This CDR3 is CASSPNLDRGGGYTF. The CDR3 DNA sequence: TGTGCCAGCAGTCCAAACTTAGACAGGGGAGGAGGCTACACCTTC.

V usage is TRBV5-1 and J usage is TRBJ2-5; 10 nucleotides match TRBD2. With 0 bases clipped from V and 12 bases from J, the junction kept 5 bases outside the gene matches. The CDR3 length is 13 residues. CDR1 and CDR2 (germline): SGHRS, YFSETQ. The DNA of the CDR3 is TGCGCCAGCAGCTTGGAACTAGCGGGACCCAAGTACTTC. Protein product: CASSLELAGPKYF.

The CDR3 bases are TGTGCCAGCAGCGTGGTATCAGGGGGGAGTGAAGCTTTCTTT. Its protein product is CASSVVSGGSEAFF. The V and J genes are TRBV9 and TRBJ1-1, with TRBD1 matching over 7 bases. From germline, CDR1 is SGDLS and CDR2 YYNGEE. V shed 2 bases and J 7 bases; nucleotides not matched to a gene: 8. The CDR3 sequence is 14 residues long.

In its sample, this clone was seen once. The chain has TRBV11-2 and TRBJ1-2, with D perhaps matching TRBD1 (6 bases). The CDR3 totals 13 residues. The V and J ends lost 5 bases and 8 bases respectively, with 15 bases between them. Germline lookup yields CDR1 SGHAT and CDR2 FQNNGV. This CDR3 reads CASSLPGGRGYTF. Written as DNA, the CDR3 is TGTGCCAGCAGCCTCCCCGGGGGGCGAGGCTACACCTTC.

This clone was counted a few times. The gene calls are TRBV6-6 and TRBJ1-1, with D uncertain. This CDR3 comprises 12 residues. Germline loops: CDR1 MNHNY, CDR2 SVGAGI (reference sequence). Trimming removed 4 bases from V and 3 bases from J, with 6 bases in between. CDR3 loop: CASSSMDTEAFF. The CDR3 DNA reads as TGTGCCAGCAGTTCTATGGACACTGAAGCTTTCTTT.

Points on this clone: Distinct nucleotide sequences in the sample also encode this CDR3. The CDR3 nucleotides are TGCGCCAGCAGCCAACTGACTAGTGATGTCGCCGGGGAGCTGTTTTTT. It specifies CASSQLTSDVAGELFF. The chain joins TRBV4-1 to TRBJ2-2; a possible D gene is TRBD2 (6 bases). V lost 2 bases, J lost 6 bases, and 16 bases lay in between. Germline CDR1 reads MGHRA; CDR2 reads YSYEKL. The CDR3 runs 16 residues.

The V and J genes are TRBV27 and TRBJ2-3; 8 bases align to TRBD2. This CDR3 spans 16 amino acids. The V and J ends lost 5 bases and 0 bases, in that order; junction bases with no gene match: 7. CDR1 and CDR2 (germline): MNHEY, SMNVEV (reference sequence). Written as DNA, the CDR3 is TGTGCCAGCAGTGTTATCCCTAGCGGGAGCACAGATACGCAGTATTTT. This translates into CASSVIPSGSTDTQYF.

In regard to this clone: The sample has other DNA sequences that encode this CDR3 too. CDR3 in DNA: TGTGCCAGCAGTTACAGGGGGCAAGGCTATGGCTACACCTTC. This translates into CASSYRGQGYGYTF. The V gene is TRBV6-5, the J gene TRBJ1-2, with 7 bases aligning to TRBD1. V lost 2 bases and J lost 4; bases outside the gene matches: 4. Germline V CDR1 and CDR2: MNHEY, SVGAGI. The CDR3 extends over 14 amino acids.

The chain links TRBV5-4 to TRBJ2-7, with D maybe TRBD1 (6 bases). The CDR3 runs 14 residues. V was cut by 4 bases and J by 3 bases, with 14 bases left in between. Germline CDR1 is SGHNT and CDR2 is YYREEE (reference sequence). CDR3 sequence reads: CASSPPSGVYEQYF. The CDR3 DNA reads TGTGCCAGCAGCCCCCCTTCAGGGGTCTACGAGCAGTACTTC.

The genes are TRBV2 and TRBJ1-5; 8 bases agree with TRBD1. The V gene's germline CDR1 is SNHLY and CDR2 FYNNEI. CDR3 length: 14 amino acids. V lost 5 bases to trimming and J lost 4 bases; unmatched junction nucleotides: 4. CDR3 protein: CASSSTGGNQPQHF. The CDR3 nucleotides read TGTGCCAGCAGTTCCACAGGGGGAAATCAGCCCCAGCATTTT.

This chain joins TRBV5-5 and TRBJ2-5, with D possibly matching TRBD1 (6 bases). V was pared by 1 base and J by 4 bases, with 11 bases between. Germline CDR1 reads SGHKS; CDR2 reads YYEKEE (reference sequence). CDR3 length: 14 amino acids. In nucleotides, the CDR3 is TGTGCCAGCAGCTTGTCTACAGGGCTAGAGACCCAGTACTTC. Translating it yields CASSLSTGLETQYF.

The chain uses TRBV29-1 and TRBJ1-3, with 9 bases lining up with TRBD1. The CDR3 has 13 residues. Trimming took 6 bases from V and 8 from J; bases not matched to a gene: 8. CDR1 SQVTM and CDR2 ANQGSEA come from the germline V gene. As DNA, the CDR3 is TGCAGCGTGGACAGGGGAGGTGAAGACACCATATATTTT. This translates into CSVDRGGEDTIYF.

CDR3 bases: TGCAGCGTGCGGACTGGGGAGCAGTACTTC. Its translation: CSVRTGEQYF. V gene TRBV29-1 combines with J gene TRBJ2-7, with D possibly being TRBD2 (5 bases). CDR1 is SQVTM and CDR2 is ANQGSEA in the germline V gene. This CDR3 is 10 amino acids long. Trimming cost V 6 bases and J 7 bases, with 10 bases left between them.

The chain is built from TRBV10-3 and TRBJ2-7; TRBD2 matches 8 bases. Trimming at V came to 0 bases and at J to 6 bases, leaving 10 bases not matched to a gene. The CDR3 runs 16 residues. The germline gives CDR1 ENHRY, CDR2 SYGVKD. The CDR3 protein is CAISESGGRREGEQYF. The DNA of the CDR3 is TGTGCCATCAGTGAGTCGGGCGGGAGGAGGGAAGGCGAGCAGTACTTC.

CDR3 sequence reads: CASSSRGQGALRGTEAFF. The CDR3 nucleotides are TGTGCCAGCAGCTCGAGGGGACAGGGGGCCCTAAGGGGGACTGAAGCTTTCTTT. The gene calls are TRBV28 and TRBJ1-1; 12 nucleotides align to TRBD1. J lost 5 bases, V lost 6 bases, and 16 bases had no gene match. CDR1 MDHEN and CDR2 SYDVKM come from the germline V gene. The CDR3 runs to 18 residues.

This chain links TRBV29-1 with TRBJ2-7; TRBD1 might be the D (6 bases). Trimming left V 3 bases short and J 2 bases short, with 8 bases between. The germline V gene has CDR1 SQVTM and CDR2 ANQGSEA. The CDR3 loop spans 12 amino acids. CDR3 sequence reads: CSVEDSTYEQYF. The CDR3 nucleotides are TGCAGCGTTGAGGACAGCACCTACGAGCAGTACTTC.

J is TRBJ1-2 and V is TRBV6-6; unclear D gene. Germline V gives CDR1 MNHNY, CDR2 SVGAGI (reference sequence). The V end was cut by 2 bases, the J end by 5 bases, with 12 bases between. This CDR3 has 14 amino acids. The CDR3 DNA reads TGTGCCAGCAGTTACGCAAGGACTGAGTATGGCTACACCTTC. Protein sequence: CASSYARTEYGYTF.

The CDR3 region is CASSSWMGRQETQYF. The CDR3 region has the DNA TGCGCCAGCAGCTCCTGGATGGGCAGGCAAGAGACCCAGTACTTC. The chain carries TRBV5-1 and TRBJ2-5; D remains unclear. In germline, CDR1 is SGHRS, CDR2 YFSETQ. This CDR3 is built from 15 residues. V lost 3 bases and J lost 2, with 14 bases in between. Complete variable domain (other parts from reference TRBV5-1 and TRBJ2-5): KAGVTQTPRYLIKTRGQQVTLSCSPISGHRSVSWYQQTPGQGLQFLFEYFSETQRNKGNFPGRFSGRQFSNSRSEMNVSTLELGDSALYLCASSSWMGRQETQYFGPGTRLLVL.

The V and J genes are TRBV19 and TRBJ2-1; possible D gene TRBD1, 7 bases. Germline CDR1 LNHDA, CDR2 SQIVND (reference sequence). The CDR3 spans 16 residues. With 2 bases removed from V and 2 bases from J, the gap between germline ends came to 13 bases. The chain's CDR3 is CASSIPGGTAYNEQFF. The CDR3 DNA is TGTGCCAGTAGTATACCAGGGGGGACAGCCTACAATGAGCAGTTCTTC.

This rearrangement joins TRBV11-3 to TRBJ2-1; 12 bases map to TRBD1. The CDR3 has 15 residues. Germline CDR1 SGHNT, CDR2 YENEEA. V dropped 2 bases and J dropped 10; count of bases not matched to a gene: 6. The CDR3 region has the DNA TGTGCCAGCAGCTTATCCGGGACAGGGGGCAGGGAGCAGTTCTTC. It specifies CASSLSGTGGREQFF.

The chain is built from TRBV13 and TRBJ2-7, with 10 bases fitting TRBD2. J was trimmed by 2 bases and V by 1 base; bases with no gene match: 11. CDR3 length: 18 residues. The germline V gene has CDR1 PRHDT and CDR2 FYEKMQ (reference sequence). CDR3 nucleotide sequence: TGTGCCAGCAGCTTAGACCCCCGACTAGCGGGCAGAACCTACGAGCAGTACTTC. Protein product: CASSLDPRLAGRTYEQYF.

The rearrangement joins TRBV5-1 to TRBJ1-2; 8 bases align to TRBD1. This CDR3 is 15 amino acids long. Trimming took 4 bases from V and 1 from J; bases not matched to a gene: 6. Germline CDR1 and CDR2: SGHRS and YFSETQ. The CDR3 here is CASSPGQGLNYGYTF. CDR3 coding DNA: TGCGCCAGCAGCCCTGGACAGGGACTTAACTATGGCTACACCTTC.

The V call is TRBV6-5, the J call TRBJ1-2, with TRBD1 as a possible D gene (5 bases). V was shortened by 10 bases and J by 6 bases, with 15 bases between the two germline ends. Germline lookup yields CDR1 MNHEY and CDR2 SVGAGI. This CDR3 is built from 12 residues. Here the CDR3 DNA reads TGTGCCACGAATAGGGGAAAAAATGGCTACACCTTC. Its protein product is CATNRGKNGYTF.

The chain joins TRBV7-9 to TRBJ1-1; D is unclear. Germline CDR1 and CDR2: SEHNR and FQNEAQ (reference sequence). The CDR3 is made up of 13 amino acids. V dropped 0 bases and J dropped 6 bases, with 8 bases sitting between them. The DNA for the CDR3 is TGTGCCAGCAGCTTAGCGATAGTGGCTGAAGCTTTCTTT. Its protein is CASSLAIVAEAFF.

The J gene is TRBJ2-7, the V gene TRBV5-6; 8 bases agree with TRBD1. Trimming at V came to 2 bases and at J to 1 base, leaving 5 bases not matched to a gene. CDR3 length equals 15 residues. Per the germline V gene, CDR1 is SGHDT and CDR2 is YYEEEE. Here the CDR3 DNA reads TGTGCCAGCAGCTTTTCCGGGACAGGATCCTACGAGCAGTACTTC. This gives the protein CASSFSGTGSYEQYF. The entire variable domain, with the rest obtained from reference TRBV5-6 and TRBJ2-7, is as follows: DAGVTQSPTHLIKTRGQQVTLRCSPKSGHDTVSWYQQALGQGPQFIFQYYEEEERQRGNFPDRFSGHQFPNYSSELNVNALLLGDSALYLCASSFSGTGSYEQYFGPGTRLTVT.

This clone was observed a handful of times. The V gene is TRBV7-2, the J gene TRBJ1-1; maybe TRBD1 (6 bases). CDR1 is SGHTA and CDR2 is FQGNSA in the germline V gene. V shed 5 bases and J shed 3 bases, with 13 bases lying between them. The CDR3 loop spans 14 amino acids. CDR3 sequence (DNA): TGTGCCAGCAGCCCCTGGGGGGGCGACACTGAAGCTTTCTTT. Amino acids: CASSPWGGDTEAFF.

CDR3 in DNA: TGCGCCAGCAGCCTCGGACAGGGAATCCAAGAGACCCAGTACTTC. Translation: CASSLGQGIQETQYF. The chain recombines TRBV5-1 with TRBJ2-5; 8 nucleotides match TRBD1. There are 15 residues in the CDR3. Germline values: CDR1 SGHRS, CDR2 YFSETQ. The junction had 6 bases not matched to a gene; V was cut back by 4 bases and J by 1 base.

V gene TRBV11-3 combines with J gene TRBJ2-1, with 10 bases that match TRBD2. The CDR3 extends over 14 amino acids. CDR1 and CDR2 from the germline V gene are SGHNT and YENEEA. V was pared by 5 bases and J by 4 bases, with 2 bases of the junction left unmatched. CDR3 sequence (DNA): TGTGCCAGCAGCGGGACTAGCGTTTACAATGAGCAGTTCTTC. Translated: CASSGTSVYNEQFF.